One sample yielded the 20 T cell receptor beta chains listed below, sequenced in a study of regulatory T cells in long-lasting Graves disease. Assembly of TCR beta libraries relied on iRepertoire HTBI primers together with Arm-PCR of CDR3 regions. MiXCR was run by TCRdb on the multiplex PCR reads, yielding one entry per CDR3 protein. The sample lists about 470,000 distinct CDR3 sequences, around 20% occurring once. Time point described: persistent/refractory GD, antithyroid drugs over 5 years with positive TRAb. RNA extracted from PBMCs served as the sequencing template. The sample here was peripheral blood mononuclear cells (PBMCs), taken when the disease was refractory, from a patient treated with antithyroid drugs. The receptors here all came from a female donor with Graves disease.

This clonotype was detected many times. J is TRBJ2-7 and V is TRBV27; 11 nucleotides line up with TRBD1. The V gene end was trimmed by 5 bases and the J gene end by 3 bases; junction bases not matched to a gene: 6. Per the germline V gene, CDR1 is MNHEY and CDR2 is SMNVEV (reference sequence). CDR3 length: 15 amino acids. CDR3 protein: CASSNVGQGVYEQYF. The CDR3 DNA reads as TGTGCCAGCAGTAACGTGGGACAGGGGGTCTACGAGCAGTACTTC.

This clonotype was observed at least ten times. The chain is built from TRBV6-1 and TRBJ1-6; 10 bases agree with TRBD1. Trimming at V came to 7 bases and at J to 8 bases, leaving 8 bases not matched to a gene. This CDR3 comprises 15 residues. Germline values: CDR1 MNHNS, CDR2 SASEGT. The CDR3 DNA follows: TGTGCCAGCACCCTATTCGGGACAGGGGATTCACCCCTCCACTTT. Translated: CASTLFGTGDSPLHF.

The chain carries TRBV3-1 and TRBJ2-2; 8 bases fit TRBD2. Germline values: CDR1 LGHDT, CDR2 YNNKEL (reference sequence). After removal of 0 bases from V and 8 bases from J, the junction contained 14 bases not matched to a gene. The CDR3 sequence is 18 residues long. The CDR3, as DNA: TGTGCCAGCAGCCAAGAATCCGCGGGAGGATTTGAGAATGGGGAGCTGTTTTTT. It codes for CASSQESAGGFENGELFF.

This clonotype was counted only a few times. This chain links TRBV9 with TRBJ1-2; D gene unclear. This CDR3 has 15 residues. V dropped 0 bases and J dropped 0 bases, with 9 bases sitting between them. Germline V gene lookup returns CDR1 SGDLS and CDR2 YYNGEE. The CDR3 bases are TGTGCCAGCAGCGTAGAGGGCAGAACTAACTATGGCTACACCTTC. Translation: CASSVEGRTNYGYTF. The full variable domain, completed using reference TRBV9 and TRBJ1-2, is DSGVTQTPKHLITATGQRVTLRCSPRSGDLSVYWYQQSLDQGLQFLIQYYNGEERAKGNILERFSAQQFPDLHSELNLSSLELGDSALYFCASSVEGRTNYGYTFGSGTRLTVV.

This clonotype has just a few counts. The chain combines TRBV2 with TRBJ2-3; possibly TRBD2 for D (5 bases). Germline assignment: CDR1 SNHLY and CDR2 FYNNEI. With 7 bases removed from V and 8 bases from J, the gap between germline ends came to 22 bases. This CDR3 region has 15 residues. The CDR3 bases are TGTGCCAGCAAACTAGAAAGCTTCGGTCCAGGTACGCAGTATTTT. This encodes CASKLESFGPGTQYF. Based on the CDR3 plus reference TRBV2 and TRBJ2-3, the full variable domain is EPEVTQTPSHQVTQMGQEVILRCVPISNHLYFYWYRQILGQKVEFLVSFYNNEISEKSEIFDDQFSVERPDGSNFTLKIRSTKLEDSAMYFCASKLESFGPGTQYFGPGTRLTVL.

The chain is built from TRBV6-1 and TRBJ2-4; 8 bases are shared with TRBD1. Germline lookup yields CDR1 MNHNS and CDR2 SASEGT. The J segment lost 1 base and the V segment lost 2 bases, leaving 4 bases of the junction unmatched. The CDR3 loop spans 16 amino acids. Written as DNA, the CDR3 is TGTGCCAGCAGTGAACAGGGGGCGGTGGCCAAAAACATTCAGTACTTC. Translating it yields CASSEQGAVAKNIQYF.

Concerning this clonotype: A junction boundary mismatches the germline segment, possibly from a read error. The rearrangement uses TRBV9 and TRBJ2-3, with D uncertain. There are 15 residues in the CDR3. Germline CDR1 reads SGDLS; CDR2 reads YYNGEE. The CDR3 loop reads CASSVGPSIRDTRYF. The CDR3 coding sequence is TGTGCCAGCAGCGTAGGGCCCTCCATTAGAGATACGCGGTATTTT.

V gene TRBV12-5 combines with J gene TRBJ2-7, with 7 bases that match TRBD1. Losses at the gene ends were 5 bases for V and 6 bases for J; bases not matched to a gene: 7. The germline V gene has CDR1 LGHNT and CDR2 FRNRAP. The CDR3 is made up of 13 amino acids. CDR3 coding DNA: TGTGCTAGTGGTACCACAGGGGCCCTCGAGCAGTACTTC. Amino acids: CASGTTGALEQYF.

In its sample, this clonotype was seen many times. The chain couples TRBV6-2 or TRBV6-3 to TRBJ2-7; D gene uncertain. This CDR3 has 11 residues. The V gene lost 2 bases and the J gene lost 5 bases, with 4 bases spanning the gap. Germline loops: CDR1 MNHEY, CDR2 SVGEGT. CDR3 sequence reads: CASSYVHEQYF. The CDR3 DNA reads TGTGCCAGCAGTTACGTCCACGAGCAGTACTTC.

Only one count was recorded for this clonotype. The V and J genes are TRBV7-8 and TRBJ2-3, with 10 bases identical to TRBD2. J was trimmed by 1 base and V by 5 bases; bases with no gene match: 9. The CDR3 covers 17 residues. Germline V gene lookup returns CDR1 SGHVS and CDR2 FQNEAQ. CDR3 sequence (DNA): TGTGCCAGCAGCGCCCCTAGCGGGAGACTCCGCACAGATACGCAGTATTTT. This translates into CASSAPSGRLRTDTQYF.

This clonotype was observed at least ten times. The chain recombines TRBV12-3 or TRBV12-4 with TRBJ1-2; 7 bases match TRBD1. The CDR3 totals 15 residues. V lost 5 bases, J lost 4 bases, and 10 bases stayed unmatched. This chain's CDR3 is CASSHSQGSSYGYTF. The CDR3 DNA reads TGTGCCAGCAGTCACTCACAGGGGTCCAGCTATGGCTACACCTTC.

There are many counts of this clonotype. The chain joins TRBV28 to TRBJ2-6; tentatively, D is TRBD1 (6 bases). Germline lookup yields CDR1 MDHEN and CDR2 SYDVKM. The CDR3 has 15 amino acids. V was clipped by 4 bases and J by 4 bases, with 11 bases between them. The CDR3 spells CASSSTGPGANVLTF. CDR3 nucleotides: TGTGCCAGCAGTTCAACAGGGCCCGGGGCCAACGTCCTGACTTTC.

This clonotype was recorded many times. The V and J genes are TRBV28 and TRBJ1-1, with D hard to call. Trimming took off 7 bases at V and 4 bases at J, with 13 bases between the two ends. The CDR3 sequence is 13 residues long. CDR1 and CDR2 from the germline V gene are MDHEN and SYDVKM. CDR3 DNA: TGTGCCAGCACATCGGGCCGGAGCACTGAAGCTTTCTTT. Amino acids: CASTSGRSTEAFF.

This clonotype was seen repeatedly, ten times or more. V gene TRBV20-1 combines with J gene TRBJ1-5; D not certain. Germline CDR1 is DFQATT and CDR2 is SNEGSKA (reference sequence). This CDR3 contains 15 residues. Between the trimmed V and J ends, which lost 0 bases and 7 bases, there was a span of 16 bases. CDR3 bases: TGCAGTGCTAGAGATCGGAGGGTCGCTTCCCAGCCCCAGCATTTT. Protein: CSARDRRVASQPQHF.

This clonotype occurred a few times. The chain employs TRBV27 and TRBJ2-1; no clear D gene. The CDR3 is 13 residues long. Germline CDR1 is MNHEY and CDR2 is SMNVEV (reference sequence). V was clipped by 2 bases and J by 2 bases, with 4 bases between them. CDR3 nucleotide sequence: TGTGCCAGCAGTTTAGGGGCCTACAATGAGCAGTTCTTC. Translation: CASSLGAYNEQFF.

The CDR3 nucleotides read TGCAGTGCAATGAAGCGGAGGGCCAAGTTATACACTCAGTACTTC. It codes for CSAMKRRAKLYTQYF. The chain employs TRBV20-1 and TRBJ2-4, with D possibly TRBD2 on 6 matching bases. Germline CDR1 reads DFQATT; CDR2 reads SNEGSKA (reference sequence). This CDR3 contains 15 residues. V was cut by 6 bases and J by 12 bases, with 27 bases left in between.

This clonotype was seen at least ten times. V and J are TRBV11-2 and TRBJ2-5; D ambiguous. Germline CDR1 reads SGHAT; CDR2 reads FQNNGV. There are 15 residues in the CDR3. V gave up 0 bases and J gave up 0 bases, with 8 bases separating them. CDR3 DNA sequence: TGTGCCAGCAGCTTAGACCCCGTAAACCAAGAGACCCAGTACTTC. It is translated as CASSLDPVNQETQYF.

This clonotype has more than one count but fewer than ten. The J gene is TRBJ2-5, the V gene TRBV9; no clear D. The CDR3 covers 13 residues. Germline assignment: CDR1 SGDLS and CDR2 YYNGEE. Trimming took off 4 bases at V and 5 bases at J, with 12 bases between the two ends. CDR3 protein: CASSPVREETQYF. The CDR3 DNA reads TGTGCCAGCAGCCCGGTCCGAGAGGAGACCCAGTACTTC. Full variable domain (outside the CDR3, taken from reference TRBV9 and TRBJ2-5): DSGVTQTPKHLITATGQRVTLRCSPRSGDLSVYWYQQSLDQGLQFLIQYYNGEERAKGNILERFSAQQFPDLHSELNLSSLELGDSALYFCASSPVREETQYFGPGTRLLVL.

The CDR3 bases are TGTGCCAGCAGCGTAGATGCCGGGGAGCTGTTTTTT. It translates to CASSVDAGELFF. The chain combines TRBV9 with TRBJ2-2; D unresolved. The CDR3 totals 12 residues. Trimming shortened V by 0 bases and J by 6 bases, and 3 bases separated the two germline ends. Germline CDR1 and CDR2: SGDLS and YYNGEE.

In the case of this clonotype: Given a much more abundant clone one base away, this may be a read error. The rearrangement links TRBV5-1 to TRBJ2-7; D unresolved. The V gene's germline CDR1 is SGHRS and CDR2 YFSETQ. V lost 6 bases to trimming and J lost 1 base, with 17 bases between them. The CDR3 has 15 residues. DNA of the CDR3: TGCGCCAGCAACTTAGGCAGCCTCAGTTCCTACGAGCAGTACTTC. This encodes CASNLGSLSSYEQYF.